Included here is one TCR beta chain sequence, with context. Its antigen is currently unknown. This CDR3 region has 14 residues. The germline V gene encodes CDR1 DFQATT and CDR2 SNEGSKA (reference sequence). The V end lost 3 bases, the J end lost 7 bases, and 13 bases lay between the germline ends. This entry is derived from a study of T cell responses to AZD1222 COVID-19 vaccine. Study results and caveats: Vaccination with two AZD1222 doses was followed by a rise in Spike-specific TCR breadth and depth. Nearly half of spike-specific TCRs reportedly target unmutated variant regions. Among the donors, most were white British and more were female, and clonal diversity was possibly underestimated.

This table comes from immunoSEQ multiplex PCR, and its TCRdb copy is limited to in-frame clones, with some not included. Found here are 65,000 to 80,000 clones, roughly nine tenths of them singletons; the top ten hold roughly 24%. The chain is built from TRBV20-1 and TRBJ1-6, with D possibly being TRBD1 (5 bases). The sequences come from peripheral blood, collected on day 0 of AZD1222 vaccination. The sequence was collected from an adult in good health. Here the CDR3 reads CSASSGTANSPLHF. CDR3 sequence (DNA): TGCAGTGCTAGTTCCGGGACGGCAAATTCACCCCTCCACTTT.